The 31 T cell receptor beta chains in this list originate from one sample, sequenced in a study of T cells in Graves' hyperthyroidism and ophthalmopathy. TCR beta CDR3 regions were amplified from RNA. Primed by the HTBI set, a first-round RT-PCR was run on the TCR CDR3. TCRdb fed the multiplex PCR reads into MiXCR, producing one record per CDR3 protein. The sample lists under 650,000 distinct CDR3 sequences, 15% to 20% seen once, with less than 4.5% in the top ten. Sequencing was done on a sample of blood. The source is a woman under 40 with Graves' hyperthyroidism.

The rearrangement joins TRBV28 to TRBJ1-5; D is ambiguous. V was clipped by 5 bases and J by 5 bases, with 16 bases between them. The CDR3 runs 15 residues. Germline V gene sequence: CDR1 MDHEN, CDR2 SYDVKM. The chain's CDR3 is CASSLAKDRDQPQHF. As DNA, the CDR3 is TGTGCCAGCAGTCTAGCCAAGGACCGGGATCAGCCCCAGCATTTT.

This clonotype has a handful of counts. The CDR3 here is CASSSTGESTGELFF. CDR3 in DNA: TGCGCCAGCAGCTCGACAGGGGAGTCTACCGGGGAGCTGTTTTTT. The rearrangement uses TRBV5-1 and TRBJ2-2; the match to TRBD1 covers 8 bases. This CDR3 has 15 amino acids. CDR1 SGHRS and CDR2 YFSETQ come from the germline V gene. With V trimmed by 3 bases and J by 5 bases, 6 bases remained unmatched.

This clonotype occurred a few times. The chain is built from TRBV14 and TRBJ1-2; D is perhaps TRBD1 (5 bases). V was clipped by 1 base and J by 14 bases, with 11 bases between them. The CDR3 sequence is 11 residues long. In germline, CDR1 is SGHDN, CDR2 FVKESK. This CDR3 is CASSQVGRATF. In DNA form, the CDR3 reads TGTGCCAGCAGCCAAGTCGGCAGGGCGACCTTC.

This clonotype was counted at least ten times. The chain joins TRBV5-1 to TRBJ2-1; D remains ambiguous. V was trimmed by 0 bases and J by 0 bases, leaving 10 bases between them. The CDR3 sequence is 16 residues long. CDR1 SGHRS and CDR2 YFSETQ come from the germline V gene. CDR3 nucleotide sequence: TGCGCCAGCAGCTTGGAGGCGGTGAGCTCCTACAATGAGCAGTTCTTC. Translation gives CASSLEAVSSYNEQFF.

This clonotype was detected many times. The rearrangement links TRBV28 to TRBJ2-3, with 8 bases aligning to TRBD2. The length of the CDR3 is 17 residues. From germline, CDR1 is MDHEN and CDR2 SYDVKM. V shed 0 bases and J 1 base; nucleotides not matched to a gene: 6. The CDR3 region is CASSLWRLAGGTDTQYF. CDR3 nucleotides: TGTGCCAGCAGTTTATGGAGGCTAGCGGGCGGCACAGATACGCAGTATTTT.

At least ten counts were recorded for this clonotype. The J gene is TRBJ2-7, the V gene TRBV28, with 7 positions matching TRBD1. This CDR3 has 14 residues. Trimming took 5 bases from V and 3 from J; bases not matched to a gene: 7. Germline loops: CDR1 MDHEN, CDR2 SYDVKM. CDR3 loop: CASSIGQDNYEQYF. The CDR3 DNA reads TGTGCCAGCAGTATAGGACAGGACAACTACGAGCAGTACTTC. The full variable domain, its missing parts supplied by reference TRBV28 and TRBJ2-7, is DVKVTQSSRYLVKRTGEKVFLECVQDMDHENMFWYRQDPGLGLRLIYFSYDVKMKEKGDIPEGYSVSREKKERFSLILESASTNQTSMYLCASSIGQDNYEQYFGPGTRLTVT.

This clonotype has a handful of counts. CDR3 protein: CASSLAPGLAGGTPSDTQYF. CDR3 in DNA: TGTGCCAGCAGCTTAGCTCCGGGACTAGCGGGAGGGACCCCTTCGGATACGCAGTATTTT. The V and J genes are TRBV7-9 and TRBJ2-3; 16 bases fit TRBD2. In germline, CDR1 is SEHNR, CDR2 FQNEAQ (reference sequence). The CDR3 sequence is 20 residues long. V was pared by 0 bases and J by 6 bases, with 12 bases of the junction left unmatched.

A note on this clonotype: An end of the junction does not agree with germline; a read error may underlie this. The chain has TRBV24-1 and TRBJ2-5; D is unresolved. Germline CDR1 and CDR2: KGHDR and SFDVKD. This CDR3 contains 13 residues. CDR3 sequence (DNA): TGTGCCACCAGTAGTCCAAACCAAGAGTCCCAGTACTTC. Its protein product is CATSSPNQESQYF.

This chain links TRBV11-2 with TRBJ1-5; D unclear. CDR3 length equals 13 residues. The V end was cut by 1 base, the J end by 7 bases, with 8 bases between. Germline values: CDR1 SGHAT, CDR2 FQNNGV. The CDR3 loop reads CASSLGPIQPQHF. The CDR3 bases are TGTGCCAGCAGCTTAGGTCCCATACAGCCCCAGCATTTT.

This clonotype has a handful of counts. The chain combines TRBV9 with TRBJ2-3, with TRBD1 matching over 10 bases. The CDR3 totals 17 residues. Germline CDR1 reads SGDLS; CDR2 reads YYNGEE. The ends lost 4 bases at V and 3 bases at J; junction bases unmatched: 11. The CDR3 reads CASSTSGQGGRTDTQYF. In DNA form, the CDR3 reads TGTGCCAGCAGCACCTCAGGACAGGGGGGGCGGACAGATACGCAGTATTTT.

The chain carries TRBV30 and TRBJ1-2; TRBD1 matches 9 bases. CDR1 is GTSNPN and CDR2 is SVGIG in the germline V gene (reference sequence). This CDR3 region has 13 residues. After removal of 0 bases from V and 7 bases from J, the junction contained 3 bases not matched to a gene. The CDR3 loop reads CAWSVGTGFGYTF. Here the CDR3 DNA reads TGTGCCTGGAGTGTAGGGACAGGGTTTGGCTACACCTTC.

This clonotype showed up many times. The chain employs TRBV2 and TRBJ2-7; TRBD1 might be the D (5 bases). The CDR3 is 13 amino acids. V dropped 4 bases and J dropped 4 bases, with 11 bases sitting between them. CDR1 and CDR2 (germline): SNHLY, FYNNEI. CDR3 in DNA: TGTGCCAGCAGTGTTTCACAGGAATACGAGCAGTACTTC. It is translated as CASSVSQEYEQYF.

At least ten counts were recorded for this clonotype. The chain's CDR3 is CATRTQLAGTQYF. CDR3 sequence (DNA): TGTGCCACCCGGACCCAATTGGCCGGTACGCAGTATTTT. The rearrangement joins TRBV28 to TRBJ2-3, with D uncertain. The germline V gene encodes CDR1 MDHEN and CDR2 SYDVKM. Trimming left V 10 bases short and J 8 bases short, with 19 bases between. The CDR3 spans 13 residues.

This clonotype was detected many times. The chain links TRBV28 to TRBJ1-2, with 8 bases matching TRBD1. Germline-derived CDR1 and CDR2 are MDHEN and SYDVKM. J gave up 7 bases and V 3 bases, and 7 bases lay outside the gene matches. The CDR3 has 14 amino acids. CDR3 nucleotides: TGTGCCAGCAGTTTTGGGGACAGGATAAGTGGCTACACCTTC. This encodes CASSFGDRISGYTF.

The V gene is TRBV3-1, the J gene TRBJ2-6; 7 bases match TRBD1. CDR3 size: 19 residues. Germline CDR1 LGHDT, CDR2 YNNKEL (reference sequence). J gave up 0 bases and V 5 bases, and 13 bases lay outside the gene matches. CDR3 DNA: TGTGCCAGCAGCGCGCTTCCGGGACAGCGTTCCTCTGGGGCCAACGTCCTGACTTTC. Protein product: CASSALPGQRSSGANVLTF.

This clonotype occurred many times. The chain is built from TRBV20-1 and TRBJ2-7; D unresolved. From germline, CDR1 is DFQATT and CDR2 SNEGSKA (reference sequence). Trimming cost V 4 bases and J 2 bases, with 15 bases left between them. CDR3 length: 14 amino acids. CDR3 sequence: CSATSPGLPYEQYF. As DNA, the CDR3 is TGCAGTGCTACCTCCCCGGGTCTTCCCTACGAGCAGTACTTC.

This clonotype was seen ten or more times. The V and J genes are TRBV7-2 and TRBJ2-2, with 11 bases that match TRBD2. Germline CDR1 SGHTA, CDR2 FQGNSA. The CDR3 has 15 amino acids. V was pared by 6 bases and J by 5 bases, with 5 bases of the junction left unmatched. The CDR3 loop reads CASSPLAGGTGELFF. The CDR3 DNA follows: TGTGCCAGCAGTCCCCTAGCGGGAGGTACCGGGGAGCTGTTTTTT. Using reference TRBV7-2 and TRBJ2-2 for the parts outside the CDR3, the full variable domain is GAGVSQSPSNKVTEKGKDVELRCDPISGHTALYWYRQSLGQGLEFLIYFQGNSAPDKSGLPSDRFSAERTGGSVSTLTIQRTQQEDSAVYLCASSPLAGGTGELFFGEGSRLTVL.

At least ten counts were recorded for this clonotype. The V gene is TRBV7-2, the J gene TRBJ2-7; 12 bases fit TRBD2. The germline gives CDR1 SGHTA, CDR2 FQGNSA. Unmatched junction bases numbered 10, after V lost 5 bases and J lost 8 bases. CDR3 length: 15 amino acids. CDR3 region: CASSPWTSGNFQQYF. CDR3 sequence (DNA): TGTGCCAGCAGCCCCTGGACTAGCGGGAATTTCCAGCAGTACTTC.

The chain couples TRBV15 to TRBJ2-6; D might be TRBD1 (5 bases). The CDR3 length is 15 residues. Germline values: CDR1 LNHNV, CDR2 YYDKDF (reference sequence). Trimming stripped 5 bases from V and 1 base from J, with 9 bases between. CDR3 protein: CATSSDKSGANVLTF. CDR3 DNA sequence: TGTGCCACCAGCTCGGACAAATCTGGGGCCAACGTCCTGACTTTC.

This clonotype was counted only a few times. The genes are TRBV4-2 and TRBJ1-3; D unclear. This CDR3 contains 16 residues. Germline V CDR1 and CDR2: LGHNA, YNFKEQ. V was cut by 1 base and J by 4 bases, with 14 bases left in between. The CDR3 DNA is TGTGCCAGCAGCCAAGCTTTCGGGGTTTCCGGAAACACCATATATTTT. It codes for CASSQAFGVSGNTIYF.

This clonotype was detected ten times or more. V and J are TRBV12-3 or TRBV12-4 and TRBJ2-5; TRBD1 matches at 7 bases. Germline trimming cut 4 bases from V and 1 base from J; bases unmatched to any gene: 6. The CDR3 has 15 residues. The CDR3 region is CASSWGQRLQETQYF. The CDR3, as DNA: TGTGCCAGCAGTTGGGGACAGAGACTCCAAGAGACCCAGTACTTC.

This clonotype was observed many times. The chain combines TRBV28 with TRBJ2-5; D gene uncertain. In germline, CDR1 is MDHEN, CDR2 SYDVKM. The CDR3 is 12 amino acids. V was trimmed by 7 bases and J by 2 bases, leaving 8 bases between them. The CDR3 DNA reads TGTGCCAGCACGCAGAAACAAGAGACCCAGTACTTC. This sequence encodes CASTQKQETQYF.

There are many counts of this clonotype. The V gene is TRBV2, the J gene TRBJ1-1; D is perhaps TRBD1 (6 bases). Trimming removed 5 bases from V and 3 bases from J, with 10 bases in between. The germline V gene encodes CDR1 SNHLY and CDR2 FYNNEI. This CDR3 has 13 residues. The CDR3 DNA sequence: TGTGCCAGCAGTATACAGGGACACACTGAAGCTTTCTTT. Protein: CASSIQGHTEAFF.

CDR3 loop: CAISESLAGAPDTQYF. CDR3 coding DNA: TGTGCCATCAGTGAGTCCTTAGCGGGAGCCCCAGATACGCAGTATTTT. The V and J genes are TRBV10-3 and TRBJ2-3; 9 positions match TRBD2. The V and J ends lost 0 bases and 4 bases, in that order; junction bases with no gene match: 5. There are 16 residues in the CDR3. The V gene's germline CDR1 is ENHRY and CDR2 SYGVKD.

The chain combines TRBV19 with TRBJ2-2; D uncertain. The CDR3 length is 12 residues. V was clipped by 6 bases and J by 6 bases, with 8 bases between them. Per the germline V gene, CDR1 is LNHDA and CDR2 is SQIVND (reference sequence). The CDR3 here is CASRFESGELFF. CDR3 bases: TGTGCCAGTAGATTCGAATCCGGGGAGCTGTTTTTT. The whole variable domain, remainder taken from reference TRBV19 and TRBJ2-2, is DGGITQSPKYLFRKEGQNVTLSCEQNLNHDAMYWYRQDPGQGLRLIYYSQIVNDFQKGDIAEGYSVSREKKESFPLTVTSAQKNPTAFYLCASRFESGELFFGEGSRLTVL.

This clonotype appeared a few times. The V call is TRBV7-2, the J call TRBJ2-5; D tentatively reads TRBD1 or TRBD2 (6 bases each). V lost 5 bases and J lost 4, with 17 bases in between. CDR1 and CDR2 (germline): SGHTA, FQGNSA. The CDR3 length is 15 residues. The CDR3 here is CASSHSRGRTETQYF. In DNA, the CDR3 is TGTGCCAGCAGCCATAGCCGGGGGCGTACAGAGACCCAGTACTTC. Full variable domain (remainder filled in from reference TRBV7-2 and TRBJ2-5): GAGVSQSPSNKVTEKGKDVELRCDPISGHTALYWYRQSLGQGLEFLIYFQGNSAPDKSGLPSDRFSAERTGGSVSTLTIQRTQQEDSAVYLCASSHSRGRTETQYFGPGTRLLVL.

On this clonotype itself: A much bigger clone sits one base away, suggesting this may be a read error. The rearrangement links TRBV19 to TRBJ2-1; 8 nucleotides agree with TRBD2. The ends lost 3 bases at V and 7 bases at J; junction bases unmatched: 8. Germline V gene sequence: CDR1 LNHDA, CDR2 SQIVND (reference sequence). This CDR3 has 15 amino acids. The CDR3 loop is CASSIVASSGNEQFF. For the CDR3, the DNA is TGTGCCAGTAGTATCGTGGCCTCTAGCGGGAATGAGCAGTTCTTC. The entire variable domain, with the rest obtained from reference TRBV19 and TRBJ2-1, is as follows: DGGITQSPKYLFRKEGQNVTLSCEQNLNHDAMYWYRQDPGQGLRLIYYSQIVNDFQKGDIAEGYSVSREKKESFPLTVTSAQKNPTAFYLCASSIVASSGNEQFFGPGTRLTVL.

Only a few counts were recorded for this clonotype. This CDR3 is CASTLTGIDQPQHF. In nucleotides, the CDR3 is TGTGCCAGCACCCTGACAGGGATCGATCAGCCCCAGCATTTT. The chain couples TRBV6-2 or TRBV6-3 to TRBJ1-5, with TRBD1 matching over 7 bases. In germline, CDR1 is MNHEY, CDR2 SVGEGT. Trimming cost V 7 bases and J 5 bases; bases outside gene matches: 8. The CDR3 has 14 residues.

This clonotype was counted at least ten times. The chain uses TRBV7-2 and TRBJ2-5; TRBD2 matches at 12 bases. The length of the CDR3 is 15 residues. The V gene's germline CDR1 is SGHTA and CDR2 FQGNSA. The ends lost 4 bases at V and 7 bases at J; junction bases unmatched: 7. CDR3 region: CASSSSGRALGTQYF. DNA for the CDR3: TGTGCCAGCAGCTCTAGCGGGAGGGCCTTGGGGACCCAGTACTTC.

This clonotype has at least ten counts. Written as DNA, the CDR3 is TGTGCCAGCACCACGTTAGGGGGCATCTCCTACAATGAGCAGTTCTTC. Amino acids: CASTTLGGISYNEQFF. The chain carries TRBV27 and TRBJ2-1, with 7 bases fitting TRBD1. CDR3 size: 16 residues. Looked up from germline, CDR1 is MNHEY and CDR2 is SMNVEV (reference sequence). The junction had 9 bases not matched to a gene; V was cut back by 7 bases and J by 0 bases.

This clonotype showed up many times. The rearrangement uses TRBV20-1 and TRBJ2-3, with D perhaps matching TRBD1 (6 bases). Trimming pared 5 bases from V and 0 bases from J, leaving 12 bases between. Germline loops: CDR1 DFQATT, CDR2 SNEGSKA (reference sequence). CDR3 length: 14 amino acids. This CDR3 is CSASRQDSTDTQYF. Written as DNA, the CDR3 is TGCAGTGCTTCTCGACAGGACAGCACAGATACGCAGTATTTT.